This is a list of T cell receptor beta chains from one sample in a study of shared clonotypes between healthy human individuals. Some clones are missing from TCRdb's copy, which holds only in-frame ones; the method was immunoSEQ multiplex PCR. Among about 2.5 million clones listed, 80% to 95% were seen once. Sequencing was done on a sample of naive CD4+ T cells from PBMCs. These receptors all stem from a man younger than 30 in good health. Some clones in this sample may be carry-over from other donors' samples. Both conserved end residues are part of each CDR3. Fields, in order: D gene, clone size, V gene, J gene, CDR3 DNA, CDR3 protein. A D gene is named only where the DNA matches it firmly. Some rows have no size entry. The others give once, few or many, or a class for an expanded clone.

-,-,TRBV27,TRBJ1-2,TGTGCCAGCAGGCGCCCCGATCGGGTCCTAGGTTGGCGTGGCTACACCTTC,CASRRPDRVLGWRGYTF
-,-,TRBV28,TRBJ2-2,TGTGCCAGCAGTTTATTCCGACTGGTCAGAGGGAACACCGGGGAGCTGTTTTTT,CASSLFRLVRGNTGELFF
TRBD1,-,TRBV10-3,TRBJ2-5,TGTGCCATCAGTCCGTACCGGGACAGGGAAGAGACCCAGTACTTC,CAISPYRDREETQYF
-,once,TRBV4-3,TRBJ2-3,TGCGCCAGCAGCCAAGAGCGGGAAGATACGCAGTATTTT,CASSQEREDTQYF
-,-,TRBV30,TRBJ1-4,TGTGCCTGGAGTGTAAAAGCCACAACTAATGAAAAACTGTTTTTT,CAWSVKATTNEKLFF
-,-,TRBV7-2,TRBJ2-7,TGTGCCAGCAGCTATAGTGGGGTGATTTACGAGCAGTACTTC,CASSYSGVIYEQYF
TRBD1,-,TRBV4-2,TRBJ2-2,TGTGCCAGCAGCCGAAAGGCCGACAGGGGTCCATTCACCGGGGAGCTGTTTTTT,CASSRKADRGPFTGELFF
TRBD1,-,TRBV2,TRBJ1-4,TGTGCCAGCAGCCGACAGGGAGATAATGAAAAACTGTTTTTT,CASSRQGDNEKLFF
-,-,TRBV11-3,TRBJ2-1,TGTGCCAGCAGCCTCTCTAGCGCCACCTACAATGAGCAGTTCTTC,CASSLSSATYNEQFF
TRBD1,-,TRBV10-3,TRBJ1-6,TGTGCCATCAGTGAGGACAGGGGTTTCTCACCCCTCCACTTT,CAISEDRGFSPLHF
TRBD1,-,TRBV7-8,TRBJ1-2,TGTGCCAGCAGCTCAGCGCCAGGGGGCTATGGCTACACCTTC,CASSSAPGGYGYTF
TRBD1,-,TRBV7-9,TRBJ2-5,TGTGCCAGCAGCCCGCGCCCGACAGGGGAAGAGACCCAGTACTTC,CASSPRPTGEETQYF
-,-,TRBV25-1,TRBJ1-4,TGTGCCAGCAGTGAGGTAGGGACGCTTGAAAAACTGTTTTTT,CASSEVGTLEKLFF
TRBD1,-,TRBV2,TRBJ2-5,TGTGCCATCGGACAGGGTGAAGAGACCCAGTACTTC,CAIGQGEETQYF
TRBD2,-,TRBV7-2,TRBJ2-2,TGTGCCAGCAGCTTGCACCCCGGACTAGCTTCGAACGGGGAGCTGTTTTTT,CASSLHPGLASNGELFF
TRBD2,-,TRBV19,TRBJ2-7,TGTGCCAGTAGTGGCGAGACTAGCGGGACTCGCGAGCAGTACTTC,CASSGETSGTREQYF
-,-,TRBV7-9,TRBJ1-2,TGTGCCAGCAGCGTTGACAGTTCCTATGGCTACACCTTC,CASSVDSSYGYTF
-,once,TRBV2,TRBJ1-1,TGTGCCAGCAGTGACCTAGGGACACCGAACACTGAAGCTTTCTTT,CASSDLGTPNTEAFF
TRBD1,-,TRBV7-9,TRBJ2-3,TGTGCCAGCAGCCGGGGACAGGACCGAAGCACAGATACGCAGTATTTT,CASSRGQDRSTDTQYF
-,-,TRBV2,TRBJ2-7,TGTGCCAGCAGTGATGATGGCACCTACGAGCAGTACTTC,CASSDDGTYEQYF
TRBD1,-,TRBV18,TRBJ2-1,TGTGCCAGCTCACTAGACAGGGAACAGTTCTTC,CASSLDREQFF
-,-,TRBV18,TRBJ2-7,TGTGCCAGCACACAGGAGGGCTACGAGCAGTACTTC,CASTQEGYEQYF
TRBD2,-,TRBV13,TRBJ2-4,TGTGCCAGCAGCTTAGTTACTAGCGGGAGGGTCGGGTTGGCCAAAAACATTCAGTACTTC,CASSLVTSGRVGLAKNIQYF
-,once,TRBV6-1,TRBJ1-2,TGTGCCAGCAGTGGGCTGGGCCCCTTTCCGGGCTACACCTTC,CASSGLGPFPGYTF
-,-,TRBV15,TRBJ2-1,TGTGCCACCAGCGCCACCCGGGACGGGGACAATGAGCAGTTCTTC,CATSATRDGDNEQFF
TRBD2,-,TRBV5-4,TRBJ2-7,TGTGCCAGCAGCTTGGCTTCCTCTAGCGGACTTGCCACCTACGAGCAGTACTTC,CASSLASSSGLATYEQYF
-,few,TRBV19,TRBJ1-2,TGTGCCAGTAGTACGACAGTCGCTAACTATGGCTACACCTTC,CASSTTVANYGYTF
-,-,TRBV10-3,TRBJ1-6,TGTGCCATCAGTGAGATCGGCAGGGGCGGTTCACCCCTCCACTTT,CAISEIGRGGSPLHF